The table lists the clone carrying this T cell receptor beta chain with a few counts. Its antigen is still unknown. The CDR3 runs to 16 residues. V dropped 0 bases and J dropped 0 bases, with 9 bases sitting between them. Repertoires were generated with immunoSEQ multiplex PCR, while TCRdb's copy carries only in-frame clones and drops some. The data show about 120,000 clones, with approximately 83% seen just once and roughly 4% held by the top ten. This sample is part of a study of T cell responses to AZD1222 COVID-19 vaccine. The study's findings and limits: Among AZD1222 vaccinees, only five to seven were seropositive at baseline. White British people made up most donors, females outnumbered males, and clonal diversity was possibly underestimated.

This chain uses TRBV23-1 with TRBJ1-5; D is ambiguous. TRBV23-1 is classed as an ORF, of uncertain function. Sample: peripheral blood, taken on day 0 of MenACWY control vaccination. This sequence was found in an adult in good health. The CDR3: CASSQSGKNSNQPQHF. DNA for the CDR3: TGCGCCAGCAGTCAATCCGGGAAAAATAGCAATCAGCCCCAGCATTTT.